This T cell receptor (beta chain) is from a study of STAT3 mutations in large granular lymphocyte leukemia. Study background: More than half of T-LGLL patients received immunosuppressive therapy. Study observations and caveats: TCR clonotype switching after therapy occurred in about 30% of the 18 patients. Every T-LGLL patient had at least one immunodominant TCRbeta clonotype. Samples missed the first appearance of the clone.

As for this clone: Its matching antigen is unknown.

The table came from immunoSEQ multiplex PCR; TCRdb's copy has only in-frame clones and leaves some out. This sample has roughly 29,000 clones, with about 83% found just once. CDR3 length: 14 amino acids. The germline V gene encodes CDR1 MDHEN and CDR2 SYDVKM. Losses at the gene ends were 5 bases for V and 6 bases for J; bases not matched to a gene: 7. The specimen sequenced was peripheral blood mononuclear cells. The TCR originated in a woman in her forties or fifties with T-cell large granular lymphocyte leukemia. Some clones in this sample may be carry-over from other donors' samples. This rearrangement joins TRBV28 to TRBJ1-2, with 9 bases aligning to TRBD1. The CDR3 loop reads CASSPTGQGDGYTF. CDR3 DNA sequence: TGTGCCAGCAGTCCCACGGGACAGGGTGATGGCTACACCTTC.